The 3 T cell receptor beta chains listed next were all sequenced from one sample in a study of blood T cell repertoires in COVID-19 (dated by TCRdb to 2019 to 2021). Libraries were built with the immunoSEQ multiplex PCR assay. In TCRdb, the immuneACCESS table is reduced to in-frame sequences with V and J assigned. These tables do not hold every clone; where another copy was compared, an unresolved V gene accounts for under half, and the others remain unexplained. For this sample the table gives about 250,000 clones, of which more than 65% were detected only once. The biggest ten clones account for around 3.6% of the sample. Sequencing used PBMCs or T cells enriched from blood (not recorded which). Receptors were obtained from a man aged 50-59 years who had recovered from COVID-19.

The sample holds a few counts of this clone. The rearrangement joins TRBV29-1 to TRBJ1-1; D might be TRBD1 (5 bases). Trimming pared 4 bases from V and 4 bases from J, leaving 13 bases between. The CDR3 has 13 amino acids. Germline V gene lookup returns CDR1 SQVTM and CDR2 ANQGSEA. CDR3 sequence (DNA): TGCAGCGTTGGACAGACCGTGGGCACTGAAGCTTTCTTT. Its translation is CSVGQTVGTEAFF.

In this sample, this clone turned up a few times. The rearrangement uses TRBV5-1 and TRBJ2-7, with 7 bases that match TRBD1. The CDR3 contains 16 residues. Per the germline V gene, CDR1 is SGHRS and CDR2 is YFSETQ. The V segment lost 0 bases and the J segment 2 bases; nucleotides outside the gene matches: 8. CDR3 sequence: CASSLGTGTATYEQYF. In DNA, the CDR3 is TGCGCCAGCAGCTTGGGGACCGGGACAGCAACCTACGAGCAGTACTTC.

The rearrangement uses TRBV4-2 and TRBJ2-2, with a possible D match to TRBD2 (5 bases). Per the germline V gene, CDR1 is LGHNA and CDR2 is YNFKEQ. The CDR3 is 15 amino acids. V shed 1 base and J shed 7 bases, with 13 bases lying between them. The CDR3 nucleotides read TGTGCCAGCAGCCAAGGGGTGGGAGCGGACGGGGAGCTGTTTTTT. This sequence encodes CASSQGVGADGELFF.